These 3 T cell receptor beta chains share one sample of origin, sequenced in a study of T cell changes during pregnancy in multiple sclerosis. Generated by immunoSEQ multiplex PCR, the TCRdb table keeps only in-frame clones and is missing some. This table has approximately 110,000 clones, about 94% appearing once. Sequencing used peripheral blood, obtained in the third trimester of pregnancy. These receptor sequences come from a female donor with multiple sclerosis, enrolled in a pregnancy study.

The chain has TRBV7-2 and TRBJ1-4, with a tentative D call TRBD1 (5 bases). The length of the CDR3 is 15 residues. V lost 5 bases, J lost 0 bases, and 10 bases lay in between. Germline CDR1 SGHTA, CDR2 FQGNSA. Here the CDR3 reads CASSPQTATNEKLFF. The CDR3 DNA sequence: TGTGCCAGCAGCCCACAGACAGCAACTAATGAAAAACTGTTTTTT. Using reference TRBV7-2 and TRBJ1-4 for the parts outside the CDR3, the full variable domain is GAGVSQSPSNKVTEKGKDVELRCDPISGHTALYWYRQSLGQGLEFLIYFQGNSAPDKSGLPSDRFSAERTGGSVSTLTIQRTQQEDSAVYLCASSPQTATNEKLFFGSGTQLSVL.

CDR3 nucleotides: TGTGCCAGCAGTTTACACCCGCGGCCGCCGTCGGACACCGGGGAGCTGTTTTTT. Translated: CASSLHPRPPSDTGELFF. This chain connects TRBV27 to TRBJ2-2; no firm D call. The germline V and J ends were trimmed by 2 bases and 3 bases, with 19 bases remaining between them. This CDR3 is built from 18 residues. From germline, CDR1 is MNHEY and CDR2 SMNVEV (reference sequence).

This rearrangement joins TRBV19 to TRBJ1-2; the D is unclear. Deletions cut 3 bases from V and 7 bases from J, with 15 bases between. Germline values: CDR1 LNHDA, CDR2 SQIVND (reference sequence). The CDR3 covers 14 residues. Here the CDR3 DNA reads TGTGCCAGTAGTATTTCCCCCCCGGGATCTGGCTACACCTTC. Translating gives CASSISPPGSGYTF.